This TCR beta chain was sequenced for a study of T cells after yellow fever vaccination. This clonotype occurred a few times. Each CDR3 protein gets one entry after TCRdb re-called the 5' RACE reads with MiXCR. The table records some 500,000 distinct CDR3 sequences, approximately 12% of them present only once. Germline V gene sequence: CDR1 SGHTA, CDR2 FQGNSA. Unmatched junction bases numbered 7, after V lost 6 bases and J lost 8 bases. There are 14 residues in the CDR3. This receptor was taken from a young man who received the YFV17D yellow fever vaccine. Material: PBMCs, obtained on the day of the yellow fever booster vaccination. The chain uses TRBV7-2 and TRBJ1-2, with 12 bases aligning to TRBD1. Here the CDR3 reads CASSRDRGPWGYTF. The CDR3 DNA sequence: TGTGCCAGCAGTCGGGACAGGGGGCCTTGGGGCTACACCTTC.